Listed here are 16 T cell receptor beta chains from one sample, sequenced in a study of blood T cell repertoires in COVID-19. The protocol was immunoSEQ multiplex PCR, while the TCRdb copy is restricted to in-frame clones and leaves out a portion. The sample contains tens of thousands of clones, around 83% of which appear only once. Sequencing was carried out using peripheral blood. The source is a human donor in a cohort sampled during active COVID-19.

V gene TRBV6-5 combines with J gene TRBJ1-5; 9 nucleotides match TRBD1. Germline trimming cut 7 bases from V and 7 bases from J; bases unmatched to any gene: 11. The CDR3 runs 15 residues. Germline lookup yields CDR1 MNHEY and CDR2 SVGAGI. This chain's CDR3 is CASKVPQGANQPQHF. In DNA, the CDR3 is TGTGCCAGCAAAGTCCCACAGGGGGCAAACCAGCCCCAGCATTTT.

The CDR3 bases are TGTGCCAGCTCACAAACAGCTAACTATGGCTACACCTTC. Protein: CASSQTANYGYTF. The chain combines TRBV18 with TRBJ1-2; no firm D call. The V end lost 4 bases, the J end lost 0 bases, and 6 bases lay between the germline ends. The CDR3 extends over 13 amino acids. Germline V gene sequence: CDR1 KGHSH, CDR2 LQKENI. Looking up the rest from reference TRBV18 and TRBJ1-2 gives the full variable domain: NAGVMQNPRHLVRRRGQEARLRCSPMKGHSHVYWYRQLPEEGLKFMVYLQKENIIDESGMPKERFSAEFPKEGPSILRIQQVVRGDSAAYFCASSQTANYGYTFGSGTRLTVV.

V usage is TRBV4-1 and J usage is TRBJ2-3; D is unclear. V was trimmed by 2 bases and J by 5 bases, leaving 5 bases between them. This CDR3 has 12 residues. CDR1 is MGHRA, CDR2 YSYEKL, per germline. The CDR3 bases are TGCGCCAGCAGCCAACTTATAGATACGCAGTATTTT. This codes for CASSQLIDTQYF.

Within the sample, this clone is medium-sized. The V gene is TRBV24-1, the J gene TRBJ2-3; D is unclear. This CDR3 has 14 residues. CDR1 KGHDR and CDR2 SFDVKD come from the germline V gene. Trimming removed 0 bases at V and 1 base at J, with 4 bases between. The CDR3 coding sequence is TGTGCCACCAGTGATTTGTCAGGCACAGATACGCAGTATTTT. Residues: CATSDLSGTDTQYF.

The chain couples TRBV5-4 to TRBJ2-5; 14 positions match TRBD2. Trimming took 5 bases from V and 4 from J; bases not matched to a gene: 4. The V gene's germline CDR1 is SGHNT and CDR2 YYREEE (reference sequence). The CDR3 contains 15 residues. CDR3 coding DNA: TGTGCCAGCAGAGGGGGGACTAGCGGGAGAGAGACCCAGTACTTC. This gives the protein CASRGGTSGRETQYF.

This chain connects TRBV9 to TRBJ2-3; TRBD2 matches at 7 bases. Per the germline V gene, CDR1 is SGDLS and CDR2 is YYNGEE. V was pared by 4 bases and J by 3 bases, with 11 bases of the junction left unmatched. The CDR3 is 16 residues long. The CDR3 here is CASSPLNGGETDTQYF. The CDR3 coding sequence is TGTGCCAGCAGCCCCCTAAATGGGGGGGAGACAGATACGCAGTATTTT.

V gene TRBV2 combines with J gene TRBJ1-6, with TRBD1 as a possible D gene (5 bases). Germline CDR1 is SNHLY and CDR2 is FYNNEI. The CDR3 runs to 13 residues. V gave up 7 bases and J gave up 6 bases, with 10 bases separating them. CDR3 region: CASIRQGNSPLHF. The CDR3 coding sequence is TGTGCCAGCATACGTCAGGGTAATTCACCCCTCCACTTT.

The V call is TRBV18, the J call TRBJ1-3; tentative D call: TRBD1 (6 bases). Germline CDR1 and CDR2: KGHSH and LQKENI. Trimming removed 3 bases from V and 3 bases from J, with 12 bases in between. This CDR3 contains 15 residues. The CDR3: CASSPGATGGNTIYF. CDR3 DNA: TGTGCCAGCTCACCTGGGGCGACAGGTGGAAACACCATATATTTT.

DNA of the CDR3: TGTGCCAGCAGTTTAGCTTCGAGGAACACCATATATTTT. It codes for CASSLASRNTIYF. This rearrangement joins TRBV12-3 or TRBV12-4 to TRBJ1-3; D is unclear. There are 13 residues in the CDR3. The V end lost 0 bases, the J end lost 7 bases, and 7 bases lay between the germline ends.

This clone appeared a few times. The chain uses TRBV21-1 and TRBJ2-5; the table's D gene call, TRBD2, was not cross checked with the DNA. TRBV21-1 is labeled a pseudogene. There are 13 residues in the CDR3. The CDR3 DNA is TGTGCCAGCAGGCCCGTGCGGCGGGAGACCCAGTACTTC. Amino acid sequence: CASRPVRRETQYF.

The chain combines TRBV5-1 with TRBJ1-4, with D perhaps matching TRBD1 (5 bases). Germline V lookup: CDR1 SGHRS, CDR2 YFSETQ. Trimming stripped 1 base from V and 4 bases from J, with 11 bases between. The CDR3 spans 15 residues. The CDR3 region has the DNA TGCGCCAGCAGCTTGATGGGGGGTTTTAATGAAAAACTGTTTTTT. It specifies CASSLMGGFNEKLFF.

This chain joins TRBV5-4 and TRBJ2-7; weak D call: TRBD2 (5 bases). The CDR3 has 13 residues. Looked up from germline, CDR1 is SGHNT and CDR2 is YYREEE (reference sequence). Trimming pared 4 bases from V and 1 base from J, leaving 9 bases between. The CDR3 sequence is CASSRRESYEQYF. The CDR3 region has the DNA TGTGCCAGCAGCCGAAGGGAGTCCTACGAGCAGTACTTC.

This clone appeared a single time. In DNA, the CDR3 is TGTGCCAGCTCCGCAGGGGTCACGTTTCAGCCCCAGCATTTT. This codes for CASSAGVTFQPQHF. The chain employs TRBV18 and TRBJ1-5; tentatively, D is TRBD1 (6 bases). Looked up from germline, CDR1 is KGHSH and CDR2 is LQKENI. CDR3 length: 14 amino acids. The V end was cut by 6 bases, the J end by 6 bases, with 15 bases between. Supplemented by reference TRBV18 and TRBJ1-5, the full variable domain reads NAGVMQNPRHLVRRRGQEARLRCSPMKGHSHVYWYRQLPEEGLKFMVYLQKENIIDESGMPKERFSAEFPKEGPSILRIQQVVRGDSAAYFCASSAGVTFQPQHFGDGTRLSIL.

This clone appeared a single time. The chain joins TRBV3-1 (or the pseudogene TRBV3-2) to TRBJ1-6; D is unresolved. Germline V gene data show CDR1 as LGHDT and CDR2 as YNNKEL (reference sequence). This CDR3 is built from 15 residues. Trimming cost V 4 bases and J 9 bases, with 16 bases left between them. The CDR3 here is CASSPNRGRSSPLHF. CDR3 DNA: TGTGCCAGCAGCCCCAATCGGGGTCGATCTTCACCCCTCCACTTT.

The V and J genes are TRBV27 and TRBJ2-4; 7 positions agree with TRBD1. Germline lookup yields CDR1 MNHEY and CDR2 SMNVEV (reference sequence). Germline trimming cut 4 bases from V and 4 bases from J; bases unmatched to any gene: 4. CDR3 length: 14 residues. This chain's CDR3 is CASSSTGRKNIQYF. The DNA of the CDR3 is TGTGCCAGCAGTTCGACAGGGAGAAAAAACATTCAGTACTTC.

This rearrangement joins TRBV10-3 to TRBJ2-7, with TRBD2 identical over 7 bases. This CDR3 has 13 residues. Looked up from germline, CDR1 is ENHRY and CDR2 is SYGVKD. V was clipped by 6 bases and J by 4 bases; unmatched bases: 6. CDR3 sequence (DNA): TGTGCCATCAGCCCCTTTAGCGGGTACGAGCAGTACTTC. Encoded protein: CAISPFSGYEQYF.